These 14 T cell receptor beta chains came from one sample sequenced in a study of vaccination and CD4 T cells after COVID-19. Antigen specificity for these receptors is unknown. As for time point: late sampling 161 to 241 days after vaccination in three convalescent patients. Regarding treatment: approximately nine-day PBMC culture with coronavirus spike peptide pools or control peptides (ViraFEST assay). With the Oncomine TCR Beta short-read assay, DNA from cultured CD4+ T cells was sequenced. Each CDR3 protein is one row after TCRdb ran MiXCR on the PCR reads. The top ten clones hold around 21% of a sample with under 20,000 distinct CDR3 sequences, around 50% of them seen once. The material sequenced was CD4+ T cells from blood, cultured in vitro, taken about 7 months after SARS-CoV-2 vaccination. The receptors here all came from a human donor who had recovered from COVID-19.

The CDR3 coding sequence is TGTGCCAGCTCACATAGCGGGAGTTCAGATACGCAGTATTTT. This translates into CASSHSGSSDTQYF. The genes are TRBV18 and TRBJ2-3; 9 nucleotides agree with TRBD2. The CDR3 covers 14 residues. Germline loops: CDR1 KGHSH, CDR2 LQKENI. Trimming removed 4 bases from V and 4 bases from J; junction bases left unmatched: 3. The whole variable domain, filled in from reference TRBV18 and TRBJ2-3, reads NAGVMQNPRHLVRRRGQEARLRCSPMKGHSHVYWYRQLPEEGLKFMVYLQKENIIDESGMPKERFSAEFPKEGPSILRIQQVVRGDSAAYFCASSHSGSSDTQYFGPGTRLTVL.

The chain recombines TRBV5-4 with TRBJ2-6; tentative D call: TRBD1 (6 bases). The CDR3 consists of 16 residues. Between the trimmed V and J ends, which lost 2 bases and 0 bases, there was a span of 9 bases. Germline V gives CDR1 SGHNT, CDR2 YYREEE (reference sequence). The CDR3 coding sequence is TGTGCCAGCAGCTTACCAGGGGACTCTGGGGCCAACGTCCTGACTTTC. Protein: CASSLPGDSGANVLTF. Variable domain in full (rest from reference TRBV5-4 and TRBJ2-6): ETGVTQSPTHLIKTRGQQVTLRCSSQSGHNTVSWYQQALGQGPQFIFQYYREEENGRGNFPPRFSGLQFPNYSSELNVNALELDDSALYLCASSLPGDSGANVLTFGAGSRLTVL.

The CDR3 DNA reads as TGCAGTGCTAGTAGTCTTGTGAACACCGGGGAGCTGTTTTTT. It yields the protein CSASSLVNTGELFF. The V call is TRBV20-1, the J call TRBJ2-2; D remains ambiguous. From germline, CDR1 is DFQATT and CDR2 SNEGSKA (reference sequence). There are 14 residues in the CDR3. With 3 bases removed from V and 1 base from J, the gap between germline ends came to 9 bases.

V and J are TRBV7-2 and TRBJ2-1; possibly TRBD1 for D (6 bases). Germline V gives CDR1 SGHTA, CDR2 FQGNSA. The CDR3 contains 15 residues. Trimming took off 1 base at V and 9 bases at J, with 16 bases between the two ends. Here the CDR3 DNA reads TGTGCCAGCAGCTTAGTTGTGGGGGCCAATGTTGAGCAGTTCTTC. This sequence encodes CASSLVVGANVEQFF.

In this sample, this clonotype turned up once. DNA of the CDR3: TGTGCCAGTAGTTTGGCAGGGGGCACGTACGAGCAGTACTTC. Its translation: CASSLAGGTYEQYF. The V and J genes are TRBV19 and TRBJ2-7; 8 positions agree with TRBD1. Germline V gene lookup returns CDR1 LNHDA and CDR2 SQIVND (reference sequence). V shed 5 bases, J shed 4 bases, and the junction held 7 bases outside the gene matches. This CDR3 has 14 residues. Using reference TRBV19 and TRBJ2-7 for the parts outside the CDR3, the full variable domain is DGGITQSPKYLFRKEGQNVTLSCEQNLNHDAMYWYRQDPGQGLRLIYYSQIVNDFQKGDIAEGYSVSREKKESFPLTVTSAQKNPTAFYLCASSLAGGTYEQYFGPGTRLTVT.

This clonotype is a singleton in its sample. This sequence joins TRBV20-1 and TRBJ2-3, with 10 bases matching TRBD2. This CDR3 contains 14 residues. V shed 6 bases, J shed 2 bases, and the junction held 5 bases outside the gene matches. Germline V gene sequence: CDR1 DFQATT, CDR2 SNEGSKA (reference sequence). CDR3 in DNA: TGCAGTGCCAGACTAGCGGGCAACACAGATACGCAGTATTTT. It is translated as CSARLAGNTDTQYF.

The sample holds a few counts of this clonotype. The V call is TRBV19, the J call TRBJ2-5, with TRBD2 identical over 12 bases. Per the germline V gene, CDR1 is LNHDA and CDR2 is SQIVND (reference sequence). The V segment lost 4 bases and the J segment 5 bases; nucleotides outside the gene matches: 8. This CDR3 comprises 16 residues. In DNA form, the CDR3 reads TGTGCCAGTAGTAAAACTAGCGGGGGGCCCCGGGAGACCCAGTACTTC. This sequence encodes CASSKTSGGPRETQYF. Together with reference TRBV19 and TRBJ2-5, the CDR3 gives the full variable domain: DGGITQSPKYLFRKEGQNVTLSCEQNLNHDAMYWYRQDPGQGLRLIYYSQIVNDFQKGDIAEGYSVSREKKESFPLTVTSAQKNPTAFYLCASSKTSGGPRETQYFGPGTRLLVL.

This chain's CDR3 is CASSPGNTEAFF. The DNA for the CDR3 is TGTGCCAGCAGTCCAGGGAACACTGAAGCTTTCTTT. The chain couples TRBV28 to TRBJ1-1; D gene ambiguous. V gave up 5 bases and J gave up 1 base, with 5 bases separating them. Per the germline V gene, CDR1 is MDHEN and CDR2 is SYDVKM. The CDR3 has 12 amino acids.

CDR3 sequence: CASSYCGTSYFTETQYF. Here the CDR3 DNA reads TGTGCCAGCAGTTACTGTGGGACTAGTTATTTTACGGAGACCCAGTACTTC. The chain carries TRBV6-7 and TRBJ2-5; 8 bases map to TRBD2. TRBV6-7 is given ORF status, its function remaining uncertain. CDR3 size: 17 residues. V lost 1 base to trimming and J lost 5 bases; unmatched junction nucleotides: 12.

This clonotype was picked up a small number of times. The rearrangement uses TRBV7-2 and TRBJ2-1, with D hard to call. Germline V gives CDR1 SGHTA, CDR2 FQGNSA. This CDR3 spans 15 amino acids. V was cut by 6 bases and J by 0 bases, with 12 bases left in between. CDR3: CASSIDPISYNEQFF. DNA for the CDR3: TGTGCCAGCAGTATAGACCCAATCTCCTACAATGAGCAGTTCTTC.

CDR3 DNA: TGCGCCAGCAGCCCCACGGGGGGGGTTCGGGAAGCTTTCTTT. This gives the protein CASSPTGGVREAFF. The rearrangement links TRBV5-1 to TRBJ1-1; D possibly corresponds to TRBD1 (5 bases). With 4 bases removed from V and 8 bases from J, the gap between germline ends came to 18 bases. The CDR3 length is 14 residues. Per the germline V gene, CDR1 is SGHRS and CDR2 is YFSETQ.

The sample holds a few counts of this clonotype. The chain is built from TRBV19 and TRBJ1-2; no reliable D call. The CDR3 extends over 13 amino acids. CDR1 is LNHDA and CDR2 is SQIVND in the germline V gene (reference sequence). Trimming left V 5 bases short and J 5 bases short, with 12 bases between. Here the CDR3 DNA reads TGTGCCAGTAGTTCCCGGACGGAATATGGCTACACCTTC. It yields the protein CASSSRTEYGYTF.

This clonotype was counted between two and nine times. This chain's CDR3 is CASSGGGNQPQHF. The DNA for the CDR3 is TGTGCCAGCAGTGGGGGAGGCAATCAGCCCCAGCATTTT. The chain carries TRBV2 and TRBJ1-5; D uncertain. The CDR3 has 13 amino acids. CDR1 and CDR2 from the germline V gene are SNHLY and FYNNEI. Trimming stripped 4 bases from V and 2 bases from J, with 6 bases between.

This clonotype was recorded once. This chain uses TRBV20-1 with TRBJ2-5; TRBD2 is a possible D gene (6 bases). The CDR3 is 12 amino acids. V was shortened by 1 base and J by 3 bases, with 6 bases between the two germline ends. The V gene's germline CDR1 is DFQATT and CDR2 SNEGSKA (reference sequence). The CDR3 nucleotides read TGCAGTGCTAGAGCGGGGGAAGAGACCCAGTACTTC. Translated: CSARAGEETQYF.